This T cell receptor (beta chain) was retrieved from a study of shared clonotypes between healthy human individuals. Selected positively for CCR7 and CD45RO-negative, naive CD8 cells excluded terminally differentiated effector memory CD45RA+ cells. Profiling relied on immunoSEQ multiplex PCR, and the TCRdb table lists in-frame clones only, not all of them. The sample carries 550,000 to 650,000 clones, roughly 95% recorded once. This TCR was sampled from a woman aged 25 to 39 in good health. The sample comprised naive CD8+ T cells sorted from blood.

The CDR3 here is CASSLRDRTQPQHF. CDR3 nucleotide sequence: TGTGCCAGCAGCCTCCGGGACCGTACTCAGCCCCAGCATTTT. The gene calls are TRBV28 and TRBJ1-5; the D gene is possibly TRBD1 (5 bases). Germline CDR1 and CDR2: MDHEN and SYDVKM. Trimming took 6 bases from V and 6 from J, leaving 15 bases between them. The CDR3 sequence is 14 residues long.